This section outlines one TCR beta chain sequence together with its context. The CDR3 is 15 residues long. V trimming: 1 base; J trimming: 5 bases; junction bases outside the gene matches: 4. Germline CDR1 and CDR2: MDHEN and SYDVKM. Original processing notes: Amplification from reference gene primers served as the basis for estimated nucleated cell counts. Repertoires were generated with immunoSEQ multiplex PCR, while TCRdb's copy carries only in-frame clones and drops some. The DNA gave D and trimming, while V, J and clone size come from that table. The sample shows about 130,000 clones, about nine tenths of them seen only once. This entry is derived from a study of blood T cell repertoires in COVID-19. Seattle researchers signed up patients amid active infection and tracked them longitudinally.

The chain joins TRBV28 to TRBJ1-4, with TRBD1 matching over 7 bases. Specimen: peripheral blood. This sequence originates from a man aged 55 to 70 with COVID-19, enrolled during active disease. The CDR3 nucleotides are TGTGCCAGCAGTTTATTCGGGACAGCGAATGAAAAACTGTTTTTT. As protein: CASSLFGTANEKLFF.